The text below deals with one T cell receptor (beta chain). What it binds is not known. The data belong to a study of T cell responses to AZD1222 COVID-19 vaccine. The CDR3 contains 14 residues. Germline V gene sequence: CDR1 LGHDT, CDR2 YNNKEL (reference sequence). The V segment lost 4 bases and the J segment 10 bases; nucleotides outside the gene matches: 13. Profiled with immunoSEQ multiplex PCR; TCRdb holds only in-frame clones, not every one. This table holds more than 150,000 clones, around nine tenths found once. Whole-study results and caveats: Among AZD1222 vaccinees, only 6 or 7 were seropositive at baseline.

This chain uses TRBV3-1 (or the pseudogene TRBV3-2) with TRBJ2-7; TRBD1 matches at 7 bases. The source material was peripheral blood, sampled 28 days after the second AZD1222 dose. The clonotype was recovered from an adult who received the AZD1222 COVID-19 vaccine. The chain's CDR3 is CASSPRRLEGAQYF. In DNA, the CDR3 is TGTGCCAGCAGCCCTCGACGACTCGAGGGGGCCCAGTACTTC.